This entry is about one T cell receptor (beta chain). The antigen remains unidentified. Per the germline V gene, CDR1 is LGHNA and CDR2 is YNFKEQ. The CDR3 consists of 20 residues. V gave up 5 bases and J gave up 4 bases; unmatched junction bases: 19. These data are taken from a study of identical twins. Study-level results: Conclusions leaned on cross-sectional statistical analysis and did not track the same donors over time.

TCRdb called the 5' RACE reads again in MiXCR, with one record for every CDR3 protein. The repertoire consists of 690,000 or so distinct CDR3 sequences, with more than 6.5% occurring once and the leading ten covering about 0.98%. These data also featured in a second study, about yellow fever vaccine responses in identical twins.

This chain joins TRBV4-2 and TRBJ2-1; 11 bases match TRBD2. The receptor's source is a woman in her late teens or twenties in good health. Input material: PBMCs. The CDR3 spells CASSTRTSGRAPSSYNEQFF. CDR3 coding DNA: TGTGCCAGCAGCACTCGTACTAGCGGGAGAGCCCCCTCCTCTTACAATGAGCAGTTCTTC.